This T cell receptor beta chain emerged from a study of human thymus T cells. Study conclusions and caveats: Seemingly biased V and J gene usage marked thymic and blood repertoires.

Thymic samples were excised during corrective heart operations. Sequencing used immunoSEQ multiplex PCR; TCRdb keeps in-frame clones, though not all of them. Seen here are about 120,000 clones, more than 90% observed once, and the top ten hold 0.024%. Turning to this clone: The antigen is not known.

The CDR3 has 14 amino acids. Germline CDR1 and CDR2: KGHSH and LQKENI. V dropped 0 bases and J dropped 6 bases, with 11 bases sitting between them. V usage is TRBV18 and J usage is TRBJ2-5; D assignment may be TRBD1 or TRBD2 (5 bases each). This TCR was recovered from a boy in the first two years of life with a congenital heart defect but otherwise immunologically healthy. Specimen: thymus tissue. CDR3 DNA: TGTGCCAGCTCACCACCAGGGGAGCCGAAGACCCAGTACTTC. Protein: CASSPPGEPKTQYF. Looking up the rest from reference TRBV18 and TRBJ2-5 gives the full variable domain: NAGVMQNPRHLVRRRGQEARLRCSPMKGHSHVYWYRQLPEEGLKFMVYLQKENIIDESGMPKERFSAEFPKEGPSILRIQQVVRGDSAAYFCASSPPGEPKTQYFGPGTRLLVL.